Following are 2 T cell receptor beta chains from one sample sequenced in a study of T cell responses to AZD1222 COVID-19 vaccine. Measured with immunoSEQ multiplex PCR; TCRdb has only the in-frame clones, and not every one. The sample consists of 82,000 or so clones, 85% to 95% of them appearing once. The sample here was peripheral blood, taken on day 0 of AZD1222 vaccination. The origin of the receptors is an adult in good health.

The chain joins TRBV7-2 to TRBJ1-3, with TRBD1 as a possible D gene (6 bases). CDR3 length: 15 amino acids. CDR1 and CDR2 (germline): SGHTA, FQGNSA. The V end lost 4 bases, the J end lost 2 bases, and 12 bases lay between the germline ends. The CDR3 region is CASSSTRTAGNTIYF. As DNA, the CDR3 is TGTGCCAGCAGCTCCACAAGGACAGCTGGAAACACCATATATTTT.

The chain employs TRBV30 and TRBJ2-7; D is undetermined. CDR1 is GTSNPN and CDR2 is SVGIG in the germline V gene (reference sequence). The CDR3 sequence is 13 residues long. The germline V and J ends were trimmed by 0 bases and 3 bases, with 9 bases remaining between them. The CDR3 DNA sequence: TGTGCCTGGAGTGTACAGAGCAGCTACGAGCAGTACTTC. As protein: CAWSVQSSYEQYF.